These T cell receptor beta chains were read from a single sample in a study of OX40 agonist ivuxolimab in advanced cancers. Profiling relied on immunoSEQ multiplex PCR, and the TCRdb table lists in-frame clones only, not all of them. The sample carries 55,000 to 65,000 clones, about 85% recorded once. The sample was CD4+ or CD8+ T cells sorted from blood, taken in a trial of the OX40 agonist ivuxolimab. Every receptor here comes from an adult with an advanced solid tumor such as melanoma, head and neck, liver or kidney cancer. Each CDR3 is given with its conserved first and last residue. D genes are given only for firm matches. For some rows the clone size is stated as once, few or many, or as a class when expanded; others skip it.

TRBV7-2	.	.	TRBJ1-4	TGTGCCAGCAGCAGGGGGGTTAATGAAAAACTGTTTTTT	CASSRGVNEKLFF
TRBV5-5	.	.	TRBJ2-1	TGTGCCAGCACACAGAGGACCGTATACAATGAGCAGTTCTTC	CASTQRTVYNEQFF
TRBV7-9	.	.	TRBJ1-1	TGTGCCAGCAGCTTGTCTAACAGGGTGGGCACTGAAGCTTTCTTT	CASSLSNRVGTEAFF
TRBV14	.	few	TRBJ1-2	TGTGCCAGCAGCCAACTGGGGGCGCTGGGCTACACCTTC	CASSQLGALGYTF
TRBV7-3	TRBD1	.	TRBJ2-7	TGTGCCAGCAGCTTAACGGGGGACAGTTCCTACGAGCAGTACTTC	CASSLTGDSSYEQYF
TRBV28	.	.	TRBJ1-1	TGTGCCAGCAGTTCCCCGGGACCCAAGAACACTGAAGCTTTCTTT	CASSSPGPKNTEAFF
TRBV2	TRBD1	few	TRBJ1-2	TGTGCCAGCAGCCTGATGGGACAGAACTATGGCTACACCTTC	CASSLMGQNYGYTF
TRBV11-3	TRBD1	.	TRBJ2-4	TGTGCCAGCAGTTCTACAGGGGAAAACATTCAGTACTTC	CASSSTGENIQYF
TRBV5-8	.	.	TRBJ1-3	TGTGCCAGCAGCCTAGTCCCGGGCCCTGGAAACACCATATATTTT	CASSLVPGPGNTIYF
TRBV7-8	TRBD1	.	TRBJ1-5	TGTGCCAGCAGCCTGTGGGGACAGGGGAATCAGCCCCAGCATTTT	CASSLWGQGNQPQHF
TRBV15	.	.	TRBJ1-1	TGTGCCACCAGCTTCCGACGGGGAAACACTGAAGCTTTCTTT	CATSFRRGNTEAFF
TRBV7-9	TRBD2	.	TRBJ2-3	TGTGCCAGCAGCTTGACTAGCCCCACAGATACGCAGTATTTT	CASSLTSPTDTQYF
TRBV10-3	TRBD1	.	TRBJ1-1	TGTGCCACCGAAGACAGGGTGACGACTGAAGCTTTCTTT	CATEDRVTTEAFF
TRBV15	.	.	TRBJ2-2	TGTGCCACCAGCGGGCAGAGGTCAGGGAACACCGGGGAGCTGTTTTTT	CATSGQRSGNTGELFF
TRBV4-2	.	once	TRBJ1-1	TGTGCCAGCAGCCAAGTGGTCGGTCAAACTGAAGCTTTCTTT	CASSQVVGQTEAFF
TRBV30	TRBD1	few	TRBJ2-5	TGTGCCTGGGGTGACGGACAGGGAGAACAAGAGACCCAGTACTTC	CAWGDGQGEQETQYF
TRBV5-4	.	once	TRBJ1-3	TGTGCCAGCAGCTTGGCAGGGCCCTCTGGAAACACCATATATTTT	CASSLAGPSGNTIYF
TRBV11-2	TRBD1	.	TRBJ1-3	TGTGCCAGCAGCAAATGGACAGGGGGCAGAGGAAACACCATATATTTT	CASSKWTGGRGNTIYF
TRBV9	TRBD2	.	TRBJ2-1	TGTGCCAGCAGCACCTCCGGGACTAGCGGGGGGGCCTCCTCCTACAATGAGCAGTTCTTC	CASSTSGTSGGASSYNEQFF
TRBV6-6	.	.	TRBJ1-3	TGTGCCAGCAGTACGACAGGCCTCGACTCTGGAAACACCATATATTTT	CASSTTGLDSGNTIYF
TRBV6-6	TRBD2	.	TRBJ2-3	TGTGCCAGCAGGGGACTAGCGGGGGGAGGTACGCAGTATTTT	CASRGLAGGGTQYF
TRBV7-3	.	.	TRBJ2-1	TGTGCCAGCAGCTTACTTATGAGGGTTGGAAATGAGCAGTTCTTC	CASSLLMRVGNEQFF